The 11 T cell receptor beta chains listed next were all sequenced from one sample in a study of T cells expressing NK-cell markers. TCRdb re-called the 5' RACE reads and catalogs CDR3 proteins one per entry, DNA excluded. The sample data list roughly 110,000 distinct CDR3 sequences. The sequencing sample was made of blood T cells: a sorted CD56 or NKG2C T cell subset, CD4+ or CD8+ T cells, or bulk PBMC T cells (not recorded which). Receptors were obtained from a woman aged 18 to 75 in good health.

This chain joins TRBV9 and TRBJ2-2; checking the TCRdb D call of TRBD2 is not possible without DNA. The CDR3 totals 18 residues. Per the germline V gene, CDR1 is SGDLS and CDR2 is YYNGEE. CDR3 sequence: CASSVGPGTSGSHGELFF. The full variable domain, in which reference TRBV9 and TRBJ2-2 provide the parts outside the CDR3, is DSGVTQTPKHLITATGQRVTLRCSPRSGDLSVYWYQQSLDQGLQFLIQYYNGEERAKGNILERFSAQQFPDLHSELNLSSLELGDSALYFCASSVGPGTSGSHGELFFGEGSRLTVL.

The V and J genes are TRBV7-3 and TRBJ2-3; there is no DNA to check the TCRdb D call of TRBD1. CDR1 is SGHTA, CDR2 FQGTGA, per germline. The CDR3 runs 14 residues. The CDR3 region is CASAIGTGTDTQYF.

The rearrangement uses TRBV20-1 and TRBJ2-1; the D call of TRBD2 rests on TCRdb alone, since no DNA is present to check it. CDR3 length equals 14 residues. Germline V gives CDR1 DFQATT, CDR2 SNEGSKA (reference sequence). CDR3 residues: CSANRDYPNNEQFF.

V usage is TRBV6-1 and J usage is TRBJ2-7; the D call from TCRdb, TRBD1, cannot be confirmed without DNA. Germline assignment: CDR1 MNHNS and CDR2 SASEGT. The CDR3 loop spans 14 amino acids. The CDR3 is CASSTGTTSYEQYF.

The chain employs TRBV29-1 and TRBJ2-1; the TCRdb D gene call, TRBD1, has no DNA to confirm it. Germline V gene sequence: CDR1 SQVTM, CDR2 ANQGSEA. This CDR3 comprises 16 residues. The CDR3 reads CSVDGGQHLLNNEQFF.

V is TRBV11-1 and J is TRBJ2-2. The CDR3 consists of 18 residues. Looked up from germline, CDR1 is SGHAT and CDR2 is FQDESV (reference sequence). The CDR3 is CASSLPGDKTANTGELFF.

CDR3 in amino acids: CASSLVEVVEQYF. This rearrangement joins TRBV7-9 to TRBJ2-7. The CDR3 runs to 13 residues. Germline V gene data show CDR1 as SEHNR and CDR2 as FQNEAQ (reference sequence).

The chain carries TRBV6-2 or TRBV6-3 and TRBJ1-5. This CDR3 spans 16 amino acids. Germline V CDR1 and CDR2: MNHEY, SVGEGT. The CDR3 here is CASSPLPGQGNQPQHF.

This CDR3 reads CSASGTHNHEKLFF. V and J are TRBV20-1 and TRBJ1-4; TCRdb reports TRBD1, a call that lacks DNA to check it against. CDR3 length: 14 residues. Germline CDR1 DFQATT, CDR2 SNEGSKA (reference sequence).

The chain links TRBV7-2 to TRBJ2-1; TCRdb calls TRBD2, which cannot be checked without DNA. CDR1 is SGHTA and CDR2 is FQGNSA in the germline V gene. CDR3 length: 14 residues. CDR3 in amino acids: CASSQDPPPSEQFF.

V usage is TRBV5-1 and J usage is TRBJ2-1. The CDR3 contains 13 residues. Germline-derived CDR1 and CDR2 are SGHRS and YFSETQ. CDR3 protein: CASSLGVSNEQFF.